The following is a TCR beta chain sequence with its context. Its target is unknown. The data stem from a study of T cells in localized non-small cell lung cancer. Study-level findings and limits: Researchers found a median approximately 55 of the top 100 tumor clones in adjacent lung. Multi-region tumor sequencing was not done, so intratumor heterogeneity could not be excluded. Prolonged overall survival went with higher T cell density in the blood.

The repertoire was sequenced with immunoSEQ multiplex PCR; TCRdb's copy has only in-frame clones and lacks some. The table lists 72,000 or so clones, 84% of them singletons. There are 15 residues in the CDR3. Trimming took 5 bases from V and 5 from J, leaving 16 bases between them. The germline gives CDR1 SEHNR, CDR2 FQNEAQ (reference sequence). The sample here was peripheral blood, taken before any cancer treatment. This receptor was identified in a female donor older than 55 with stage I lung adenocarcinoma. The V call is TRBV7-9, the J call TRBJ2-1; possibly TRBD1 for D (6 bases). The DNA for the CDR3 is TGTGCCAGCAGCCGGACGACAGGACTGAACAATGAGCAGTTCTTC. Translating it yields CASSRTTGLNNEQFF. Variable domain in full (rest from reference TRBV7-9 and TRBJ2-1): DTGVSQNPRHKITKRGQNVTFRCDPISEHNRLYWYRQTLGQGPEFLTYFQNEAQLEKSRLLSDRFSAERPKGSFSTLEIQRTEQGDSAMYLCASSRTTGLNNEQFFGPGTRLTVL.